The 32 T cell receptor beta chains below come from one sample, sequenced in a study of blood T cell repertoires in COVID-19 (TCRdb year 2020). Libraries were built with the immunoSEQ multiplex PCR assay. TCRdb provides this immuneACCESS table in a form limited to in-frame rearrangements. Some clones are lacking; in checked studies, under half of them reflect an unresolved V gene, and why the rest are absent is not known. Across this sample there are 150,000 to 200,000 clones, with 85% to 90% seen only once. Of the sample, 7% falls within the top ten clones. The sample was peripheral blood. Receptor source: a woman older than 75 in a cohort sampled during active or convalescent COVID-19.

V gene TRBV2 combines with J gene TRBJ2-7; TRBD2 agrees at 8 bases. The CDR3 spans 14 residues. Germline values: CDR1 SNHLY, CDR2 FYNNEI. Trimming took 4 bases from V and 3 from J; bases not matched to a gene: 5. In DNA form, the CDR3 reads TGTGCCAGCAGTGGGTTCAGCGGGAGCTACGAGCAGTACGTC. Translating gives CASSGFSGSYEQYV.

In its sample, this clone was seen once. V is TRBV5-6 and J is TRBJ2-7; 8 positions agree with TRBD1. V trimming: 4 bases; J trimming: 4 bases; junction bases outside the gene matches: 4. The CDR3 is 13 amino acids. Germline V gives CDR1 SGHDT, CDR2 YYEEEE. The DNA for the CDR3 is TGTGCCAGCAGCCGGGACAGGTCATACGAGCAGTACTTC. This codes for CASSRDRSYEQYF.

This chain uses TRBV5-4 with TRBJ2-1; perhaps TRBD2 as D (5 bases). Between the trimmed V and J ends, which lost 0 bases and 0 bases, there was a span of 7 bases. In germline, CDR1 is SGHNT, CDR2 YYREEE (reference sequence). The CDR3 has 15 residues. The CDR3 DNA sequence: TGTGCCAGCAGCTTGGGAGGGTCCTCCTACAATGAGCAGTTCTTC. Protein: CASSLGGSSYNEQFF.

A few counts support this clone. V usage is TRBV6-6 and J usage is TRBJ2-1; tentative D call: TRBD2 (6 bases). The V gene's germline CDR1 is MNHNY and CDR2 SVGAGI (reference sequence). V lost 0 bases, J lost 9 bases, and 15 bases lay in between. The CDR3 is 15 residues long. CDR3 nucleotide sequence: TGTGCCAGCAGTTACTCGAGCTCTAGCGTAGGTGAGCAGTTCTTC. It translates to CASSYSSSSVGEQFF.

CDR3: CASRPLADQETQYF. DNA of the CDR3: TGTGCCAGCAGGCCTCTAGCGGACCAAGAGACCCAGTACTTC. This chain joins TRBV3-1 (or the pseudogene TRBV3-2) and TRBJ2-5, with 7 positions matching TRBD2. V shed 6 bases and J 0 bases; nucleotides not matched to a gene: 4. The CDR3 length is 14 residues. Germline V gene sequence: CDR1 LGHDT, CDR2 YNNKEL (reference sequence).

The J gene is TRBJ2-1, the V gene TRBV3-1 (or the pseudogene TRBV3-2); TRBD2 is a possible D gene (7 bases). Between the trimmed V and J ends, which lost 4 bases and 10 bases, there was a span of 35 bases. This CDR3 spans 20 amino acids. Germline CDR1 LGHDT, CDR2 YNNKEL (reference sequence). The CDR3 loop is CASSLRGLQRGGLERAEQFF. The DNA for the CDR3 is TGTGCCAGCAGCCTTCGTGGACTACAGAGGGGGGGTCTGGAGAGGGCCGAGCAGTTCTTC.

The chain combines TRBV19 with TRBJ1-5, with D perhaps matching TRBD1 (5 bases). This CDR3 has 15 residues. From germline, CDR1 is LNHDA and CDR2 SQIVND (reference sequence). Trimming cost V 4 bases and J 6 bases, with 16 bases left between them. This chain's CDR3 is CASSTGGGRGQPQHF. The CDR3 DNA follows: TGTGCCAGTAGTACTGGGGGGGGAAGAGGTCAGCCCCAGCATTTT.

This clone was counted only a few times. This sequence joins TRBV9 and TRBJ1-1; 7 nucleotides agree with TRBD1. Trimming at V came to 3 bases and at J to 7 bases, leaving 12 bases not matched to a gene. The CDR3 is made up of 15 amino acids. CDR1 and CDR2 from the germline V gene are SGDLS and YYNGEE. CDR3 nucleotide sequence: TGTGCCAGCAGCGGAGGAGGGGGCAGAAGTGATGAAGCTTTCTTT. Protein sequence: CASSGGGGRSDEAFF.

The V call is TRBV5-4, the J call TRBJ2-2; D ambiguous. Germline V CDR1 and CDR2: SGHNT, YYREEE (reference sequence). V was shortened by 5 bases and J by 3 bases, with 8 bases between the two germline ends. The CDR3 sequence is 13 residues long. Here the CDR3 reads CASSFYYTGELFF. The CDR3 DNA follows: TGTGCCAGCAGTTTTTATTACACCGGGGAGCTGTTTTTT. Based on the CDR3 plus reference TRBV5-4 and TRBJ2-2, the full variable domain is ETGVTQSPTHLIKTRGQQVTLRCSSQSGHNTVSWYQQALGQGPQFIFQYYREEENGRGNFPPRFSGLQFPNYSSELNVNALELDDSALYLCASSFYYTGELFFGEGSRLTVL.

Comment on this clone: This same CDR3 is encoded by further DNA sequences in the sample. The chain joins TRBV5-6 to TRBJ1-2; 10 nucleotides agree with TRBD1. Trimming at V came to 0 bases and at J to 1 base, leaving 3 bases not matched to a gene. The CDR3 is 16 amino acids. Germline V gene data show CDR1 as SGHDT and CDR2 as YYEEEE. The CDR3 loop reads CASSLAGQGINYGYTF. The CDR3 nucleotides are TGTGCCAGCAGCTTGGCGGGACAGGGGATTAACTATGGCTACACCTTC.

J is TRBJ2-7 and V is TRBV2, with D possibly being TRBD2 (5 bases). The germline gives CDR1 SNHLY, CDR2 FYNNEI. The germline V and J ends were trimmed by 7 bases and 5 bases, with 15 bases remaining between them. The CDR3 extends over 13 amino acids. The CDR3 is CASTRPQTNEQYF. Written as DNA, the CDR3 is TGTGCCAGCACGCGCCCCCAGACTAACGAGCAGTACTTC.

The genes are TRBV9 and TRBJ2-5, with 9 positions matching TRBD2. The V gene end was trimmed by 3 bases and the J gene end by 4 bases; junction bases not matched to a gene: 4. This CDR3 comprises 14 residues. Germline CDR1 SGDLS, CDR2 YYNGEE. For the CDR3, the DNA is TGTGCCAGCAGCGAGCAGCGGGGGGTAGAGACCCAGTACTTC. Its protein product is CASSEQRGVETQYF.

The chain couples TRBV7-2 to TRBJ1-5, with D perhaps TRBD1 (6 bases). The germline V gene encodes CDR1 SGHTA and CDR2 FQGNSA. The V and J ends lost 0 bases and 2 bases respectively, with 8 bases between them. CDR3 length equals 15 residues. CDR3 DNA: TGTGCCAGCAGCTTAGCCTACAGGGGCAATCAGCCCCAGCATTTT. As protein: CASSLAYRGNQPQHF.

V and J are TRBV27 and TRBJ2-4, with TRBD2 as a possible D gene (5 bases). Germline V gene lookup returns CDR1 MNHEY and CDR2 SMNVEV (reference sequence). The V gene lost 6 bases and the J gene lost 6 bases, with 21 bases spanning the gap. The CDR3 has 16 residues. CDR3 sequence (DNA): TGTGCCAGCAGAAACCGAGGGCAGGCGGGCGGAAACATTCAGTACTTC. Residues: CASRNRGQAGGNIQYF.

The genes are TRBV6-1 and TRBJ1-3, with D possibly being TRBD1 (6 bases). V lost 2 bases and J 3 bases, leaving 14 bases between the germline ends. Per germline, CDR1 MNHNS and CDR2 SASEGT. There are 16 residues in the CDR3. This CDR3 reads CASSELFSGDGNTIYF. The DNA for the CDR3 is TGTGCCAGCAGTGAACTTTTCTCAGGGGATGGAAACACCATATATTTT.

The chain recombines TRBV25-1 with TRBJ1-2; 7 bases agree with TRBD1. The germline gives CDR1 MGHDK, CDR2 SYGVNS. The J segment lost 7 bases and the V segment lost 7 bases, leaving 9 bases of the junction unmatched. The length of the CDR3 is 13 residues. The DNA of the CDR3 is TGTGCCAGCAAGGGTGCAGGGGGAAGTGGCTACACCTTC. Encoded protein: CASKGAGGSGYTF.

The DNA of the CDR3 is TGTGCCAGCAGCCCTGGACTAGCCAAAAACATTCAGTACTTC. Protein: CASSPGLAKNIQYF. The V call is TRBV12-1, the J call TRBJ2-4; TRBD2, the D gene given by the table, was not confirmed from the DNA. TRBV12-1 is a listed pseudogene. This CDR3 region has 14 residues.

The chain carries TRBV5-1 and TRBJ2-2; 7 nucleotides match TRBD1. Germline V gene data show CDR1 as SGHRS and CDR2 as YFSETQ. The CDR3 has 14 amino acids. Trimming at V came to 3 bases and at J to 5 bases, leaving 4 bases not matched to a gene. CDR3 loop: CASSWDSKTGELFF. The CDR3 bases are TGCGCCAGCAGCTGGGACAGTAAGACCGGGGAGCTGTTTTTT.

The V gene is TRBV30, the J gene TRBJ2-2; D perhaps matches TRBD2 (5 bases). V shed 4 bases and J shed 5 bases, with 17 bases lying between them. This CDR3 contains 15 residues. The germline CDR1 and CDR2 sequences are GTSNPN and SVGIG (reference sequence). The CDR3 nucleotides are TGTGCCTGGACCATCGCCGGACTTATTACCGGGGAGCTGTTTTTT. The encoded protein is CAWTIAGLITGELFF.

The CDR3 sequence is CASSSDIRSGYSYNEQFF. The DNA of the CDR3 is TGCGCCAGCAGCTCTGACATACGTAGCGGATACTCCTACAATGAGCAGTTCTTC. The rearrangement uses TRBV5-1 and TRBJ2-1, with D perhaps matching TRBD2 (6 bases). The CDR3 has 18 amino acids. V was clipped by 3 bases and J by 0 bases, with 19 bases between them. Looked up from germline, CDR1 is SGHRS and CDR2 is YFSETQ.

The rearrangement links TRBV4-3 to TRBJ2-5; 9 positions match TRBD2. The ends lost 1 base at V and 4 bases at J; junction bases unmatched: 4. The germline V gene has CDR1 LGHNA and CDR2 YSLEER. The CDR3 totals 15 residues. As DNA, the CDR3 is TGCGCCAGCAGCCAAGCCGGCGGGAGGGGAGAGACCCAGTACTTC. This encodes CASSQAGGRGETQYF.

The genes are TRBV2 and TRBJ1-2; weak D call: TRBD1 (5 bases). Germline lookup yields CDR1 SNHLY and CDR2 FYNNEI. Trimming shortened V by 5 bases and J by 6 bases, and 16 bases separated the two germline ends. This CDR3 has 14 amino acids. The CDR3 sequence is CASSPARVGHGYTF. DNA of the CDR3: TGTGCCAGCAGTCCCGCCAGGGTAGGGCATGGCTACACCTTC.

A single count supports this clone. The rearrangement uses TRBV4-3 and TRBJ2-3; 7 positions match TRBD1. The V gene end was trimmed by 0 bases and the J gene end by 4 bases; junction bases not matched to a gene: 10. There are 17 residues in the CDR3. Germline CDR1 LGHNA, CDR2 YSLEER. The CDR3 bases are TGCGCCAGCAGCCAAGATTCCCAGGGGGACGGTTCAGATACGCAGTATTTT. As protein: CASSQDSQGDGSDTQYF.

The chain links TRBV7-2 to TRBJ1-2; a possible D gene is TRBD1 (5 bases). Germline CDR1 reads SGHTA; CDR2 reads FQGNSA. V lost 0 bases and J lost 4, with 9 bases in between. This CDR3 is built from 14 residues. Written as DNA, the CDR3 is TGTGCCAGCAGCTTAGCTGGGGGGACCTATGGCTACACCTTC. Translating gives CASSLAGGTYGYTF.

The gene calls are TRBV18 and TRBJ2-1; D ambiguous. The germline gives CDR1 KGHSH, CDR2 LQKENI. The CDR3 totals 13 residues. Trimming removed 1 base at V and 7 bases at J, with 8 bases between. CDR3 protein: CASSPQNLNEQFF. CDR3 nucleotides: TGTGCCAGCTCACCACAAAATCTAAATGAGCAGTTCTTC. The entire variable domain, with the rest obtained from reference TRBV18 and TRBJ2-1, is as follows: NAGVMQNPRHLVRRRGQEARLRCSPMKGHSHVYWYRQLPEEGLKFMVYLQKENIIDESGMPKERFSAEFPKEGPSILRIQQVVRGDSAAYFCASSPQNLNEQFFGPGTRLTVL.

The genes are TRBV6-2 or TRBV6-3 and TRBJ1-2; 8 nucleotides align to TRBD1. From germline, CDR1 is MNHEY and CDR2 SVGEGT. This CDR3 spans 15 amino acids. Unmatched junction bases numbered 6, after V lost 1 base and J lost 5 bases. The CDR3 sequence is CASSYWPGGRYGYTF. The CDR3 DNA reads as TGTGCCAGCAGTTACTGGCCAGGGGGCCGTTATGGCTACACCTTC.

The V and J genes are TRBV28 and TRBJ1-2; 7 bases fit TRBD1. CDR1 is MDHEN, CDR2 SYDVKM, per germline. V lost 6 bases to trimming and J lost 7 bases; unmatched junction nucleotides: 14. The CDR3 consists of 15 residues. The CDR3 coding sequence is TGTGCCAGCAGCCTCAGGGGACAGATCCCCTTTGGCTACACCTTC. This sequence encodes CASSLRGQIPFGYTF.

The chain combines TRBV24-1 with TRBJ2-1; 14 bases align to TRBD2. V lost 6 bases to trimming and J lost 3 bases; unmatched junction nucleotides: 15. This CDR3 region has 20 residues. Germline values: CDR1 KGHDR, CDR2 SFDVKD. Written as DNA, the CDR3 is TGTGCCACCAGTAAAGGACGACTAGCGGGAGGGCCCGCGCGCTACAATGAGCAGTTCTTC. It codes for CATSKGRLAGGPARYNEQFF.

This clone was picked up a small number of times. This sequence joins TRBV7-9 and TRBJ2-7; 7 bases are a match to TRBD2. J gave up 2 bases and V 5 bases, and 9 bases lay outside the gene matches. Germline V gives CDR1 SEHNR, CDR2 FQNEAQ (reference sequence). The CDR3 contains 15 residues. CDR3 DNA sequence: TGTGCCAGCAGCAGCACGCGGGGGAACCCCTACGAGCAGTACTTC. It encodes CASSSTRGNPYEQYF.

Here the CDR3 DNA reads TGTGCCAGCAGCTGGAGGGAGAACACTGAAGCTTTCTTT. Protein sequence: CASSWRENTEAFF. V usage is TRBV6-5 and J usage is TRBJ1-1; no clear D. CDR1 MNHEY and CDR2 SVGAGI come from the germline V gene. V gave up 6 bases and J gave up 1 base, with 9 bases separating them. The CDR3 is made up of 13 amino acids.

The chain employs TRBV12-1 and TRBJ1-2; the table names TRBD1, a call not compared with the DNA. TRBV12-1 is given as a pseudogene. The CDR3 runs 14 residues. Here the CDR3 DNA reads TGTGCCAGCAGCCCGCGCGGACAGATCTATGGCTACACCTTC. Amino acids: CASSPRGQIYGYTF.

The J gene is TRBJ2-7, the V gene TRBV9; TRBD2 matches at 12 bases. V dropped 4 bases and J dropped 5; count of bases not matched to a gene: 7. The CDR3 totals 15 residues. Germline CDR1 is SGDLS and CDR2 is YYNGEE. The CDR3 nucleotides read TGTGCCAGCAGCTTCCTCCCTAGCGGGGGGGACGAGCAGTACTTC. The encoded protein is CASSFLPSGGDEQYF. The whole variable domain, remainder taken from reference TRBV9 and TRBJ2-7, is DSGVTQTPKHLITATGQRVTLRCSPRSGDLSVYWYQQSLDQGLQFLIQYYNGEERAKGNILERFSAQQFPDLHSELNLSSLELGDSALYFCASSFLPSGGDEQYFGPGTRLTVT.